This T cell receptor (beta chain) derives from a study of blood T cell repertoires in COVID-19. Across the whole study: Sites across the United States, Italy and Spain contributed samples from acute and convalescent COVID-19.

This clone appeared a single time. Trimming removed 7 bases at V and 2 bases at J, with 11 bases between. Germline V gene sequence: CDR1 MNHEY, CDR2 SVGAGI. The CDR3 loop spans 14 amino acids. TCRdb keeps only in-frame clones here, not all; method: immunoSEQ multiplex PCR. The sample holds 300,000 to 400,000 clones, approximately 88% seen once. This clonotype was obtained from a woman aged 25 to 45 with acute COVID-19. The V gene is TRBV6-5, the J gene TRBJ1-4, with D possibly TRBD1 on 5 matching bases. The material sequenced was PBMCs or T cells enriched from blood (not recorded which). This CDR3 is CASKRTSTNEKLFF. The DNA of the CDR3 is TGTGCCAGCAAAAGGACATCCACTAATGAAAAACTGTTTTTT.